This is a list of T cell receptor beta chains from one sample in a study of blood T cell repertoires in COVID-19. Profiling relied on immunoSEQ multiplex PCR, and the TCRdb table lists in-frame clones only, not all of them. There are roughly 250,000 clones in the sample; roughly 80% occur only once, and roughly 9.6% lies in the top ten. Sequenced input: peripheral blood. These receptors were obtained from a woman aged 80 or older with acute or convalescent COVID-19. CDR3s include the opening cysteine and the closing phenylalanine or tryptophan. D genes are given only for firm matches. Clone sizes are given selectively: once, few, many, or a class where the clone is expanded.

size	V	J	D	DNA	CDR3
.	TRBV27	TRBJ2-7	.	TGTGCCAGCAGTTTATCCGGTTACGAGCAGTACTTC	CASSLSGYEQYF
once	TRBV6-6	TRBJ2-1	TRBD2	TGTGCCAGCAAGTACGAGACTAGCGCTTACAATGAGCAGTTCTTC	CASKYETSAYNEQFF
.	TRBV7-3	TRBJ2-3	TRBD2	TGTGCCAGCAGCTCCGTAGCGGGGGGCTTTACAGATACGCAGTATTTT	CASSSVAGGFTDTQYF
.	TRBV7-2	TRBJ2-2	TRBD1	TGTGCCAGCAGCTCGACAGGGCCGAACACCGGGGAGCTGTTTTTT	CASSSTGPNTGELFF
.	TRBV7-8	TRBJ1-4	.	TGTGCCAGCAGCCCCCGCCTTGACAGATCAACTAATGAAAAACTGTTTTTT	CASSPRLDRSTNEKLFF
.	TRBV5-1	TRBJ2-7	TRBD2	TGCGCCAGCAGCTTGGCTGGGGGGGTGCTCTCCTACGAGCAGTACTTC	CASSLAGGVLSYEQYF
.	TRBV6-6	TRBJ1-1	TRBD1	TGTGCCAGCAGTTACTCGGCAGGGGGAGGGAACACTGAAGCTTTCTTT	CASSYSAGGGNTEAFF
.	TRBV25-1	TRBJ1-2	.	TGTGCCAGCAGTCGGGGGGTGCAGGGAGGCGGCTACACCTTC	CASSRGVQGGGYTF
.	TRBV3-1/TRBV3-2	TRBJ1-5	.	TGTGCCAGCAGCCCCAGGGGAGGCAATCAGCCCCAGCATTTT	CASSPRGGNQPQHF
.	TRBV5-4	TRBJ1-1	.	TGTGCCAGCAGCTTGGAAGTGGGGAGCACTGAAGCTTTCTTT	CASSLEVGSTEAFF
once	TRBV9	TRBJ2-1	.	TGTGCCAGCAGCTCCGGGATGGGGACGGACAGCTCCTACAATGAGCAGTTCTTC	CASSSGMGTDSSYNEQFF
few	TRBV3-1/TRBV3-2	TRBJ1-1	.	TGTGCCAGCAGCCAACACCAGACAGTTAACACTGAAGCTTTCTTT	CASSQHQTVNTEAFF
.	TRBV10-3	TRBJ1-6	.	TGTGCCATCAGTGTTAGCTCCTATAATTCACCCCTCCACTTT	CAISVSSYNSPLHF
.	TRBV28	TRBJ2-4	.	TGTGCCAGCAGCTCTCAGGGCCCGGCCATGAACATTCAGTACTTC	CASSSQGPAMNIQYF
few	TRBV2	TRBJ1-5	.	TGTGCCAGCAGTCCCGGGGGTCAGGCTCAGCCCCAGCATTTT	CASSPGGQAQPQHF
.	TRBV4-1	TRBJ2-3	TRBD1	TGCGCCAGCAGCCAAGGAACAGGGGCAGATACGCAGTATTTT	CASSQGTGADTQYF
.	TRBV24-1	TRBJ2-2	.	TGTGCCACCAGTGATTCGTCCAGGGCGCACGGGGAGCTGTTTTTT	CATSDSSRAHGELFF
.	TRBV7-2	TRBJ1-1	.	TGTGCCAGCAGACAAATCCAGGGTGGGAACACTGAAGCTTTCTTT	CASRQIQGGNTEAFF
.	TRBV2	TRBJ2-3	.	TGTGCCAGCAGTGTGAGCGCTAGCACAGATACGCAGTATTTT	CASSVSASTDTQYF
.	TRBV5-1	TRBJ2-3	TRBD1	TGCGCCAGCAGCCCCGGACAGGTTAGCACAGATACGCAGTATTTT	CASSPGQVSTDTQYF
.	TRBV2	TRBJ1-5	.	TGTGCCAGCAGCCCCGACAGGACTAGCAATCAGCCCCAGCATTTT	CASSPDRTSNQPQHF
.	TRBV6-4	TRBJ1-6	TRBD1	TGTGCCAGCAGTGCCCAGGGGGTTAATTCACCCCTCCACTTT	CASSAQGVNSPLHF
.	TRBV5-1	TRBJ1-2	.	TGCGCCAGCGGCCCGGACTTTTTGCGTGGCTACACCTTC	CASGPDFLRGYTF